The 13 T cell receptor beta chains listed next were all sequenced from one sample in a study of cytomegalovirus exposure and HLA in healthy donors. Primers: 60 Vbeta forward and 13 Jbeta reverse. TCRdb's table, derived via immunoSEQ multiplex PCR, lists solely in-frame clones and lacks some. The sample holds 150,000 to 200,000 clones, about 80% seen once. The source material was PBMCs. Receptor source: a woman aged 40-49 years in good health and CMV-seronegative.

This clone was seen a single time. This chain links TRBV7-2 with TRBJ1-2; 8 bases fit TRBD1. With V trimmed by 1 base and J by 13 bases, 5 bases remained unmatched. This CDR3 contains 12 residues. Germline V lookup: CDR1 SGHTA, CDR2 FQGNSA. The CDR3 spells CASSLDTGGGTF. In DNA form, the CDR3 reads TGTGCCAGCAGCTTAGACACAGGGGGAGGCACCTTC.

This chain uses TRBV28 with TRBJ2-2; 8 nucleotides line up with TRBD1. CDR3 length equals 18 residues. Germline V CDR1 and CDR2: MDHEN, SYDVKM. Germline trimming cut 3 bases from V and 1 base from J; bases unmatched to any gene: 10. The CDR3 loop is CASSLDAPGTGNTGELFF. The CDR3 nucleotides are TGTGCCAGCAGTTTGGACGCTCCCGGGACAGGGAACACCGGGGAGCTGTTTTTT.

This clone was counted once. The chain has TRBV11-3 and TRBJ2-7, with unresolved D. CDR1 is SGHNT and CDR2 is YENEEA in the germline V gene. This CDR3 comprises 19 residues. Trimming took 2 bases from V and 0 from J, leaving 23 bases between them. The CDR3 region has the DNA TGTGCCAGCAGCTTATTTAAGTATTGCAGGCCCAAAGCCTCCTACGAGCAGTACTTC. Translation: CASSLFKYCRPKASYEQYF.

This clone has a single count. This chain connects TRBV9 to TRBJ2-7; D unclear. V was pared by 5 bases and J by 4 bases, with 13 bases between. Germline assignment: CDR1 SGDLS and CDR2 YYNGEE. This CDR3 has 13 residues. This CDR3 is CASSPERDYEQYF. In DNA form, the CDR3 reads TGTGCCAGCAGTCCGGAGCGAGATTACGAGCAGTACTTC. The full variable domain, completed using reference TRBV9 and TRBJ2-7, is DSGVTQTPKHLITATGQRVTLRCSPRSGDLSVYWYQQSLDQGLQFLIQYYNGEERAKGNILERFSAQQFPDLHSELNLSSLELGDSALYFCASSPERDYEQYFGPGTRLTVT.

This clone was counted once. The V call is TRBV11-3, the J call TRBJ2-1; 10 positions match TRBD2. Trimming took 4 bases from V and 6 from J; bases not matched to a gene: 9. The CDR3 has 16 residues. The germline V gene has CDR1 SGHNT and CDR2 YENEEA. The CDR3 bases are TGTGCCAGCAGCTCCAACTCCCTAGCGGGAGTCAATGAGCAGTTCTTC. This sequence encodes CASSSNSLAGVNEQFF.

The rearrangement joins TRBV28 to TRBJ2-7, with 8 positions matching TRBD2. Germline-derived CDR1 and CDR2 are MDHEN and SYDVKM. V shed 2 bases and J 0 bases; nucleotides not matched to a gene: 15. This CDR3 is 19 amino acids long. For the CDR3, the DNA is TGTGCCAGCAGTTTACCCCTGGTAAGCGGGAGACTTCACTCCTACGAGCAGTACTTC. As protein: CASSLPLVSGRLHSYEQYF.

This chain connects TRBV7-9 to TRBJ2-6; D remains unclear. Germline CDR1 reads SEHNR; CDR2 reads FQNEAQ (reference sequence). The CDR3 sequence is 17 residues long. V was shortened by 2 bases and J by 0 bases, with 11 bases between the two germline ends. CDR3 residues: CASSLTQKNSGANVLTF. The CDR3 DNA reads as TGTGCCAGCAGCTTAACGCAGAAGAACTCTGGGGCCAACGTCCTGACTTTC.

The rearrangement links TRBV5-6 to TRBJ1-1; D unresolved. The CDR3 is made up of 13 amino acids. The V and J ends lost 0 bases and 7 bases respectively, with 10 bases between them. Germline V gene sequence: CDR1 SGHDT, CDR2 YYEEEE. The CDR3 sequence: CASSLGRDFEAFF. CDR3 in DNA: TGTGCCAGCAGCTTGGGCCGGGATTTTGAAGCTTTCTTT.

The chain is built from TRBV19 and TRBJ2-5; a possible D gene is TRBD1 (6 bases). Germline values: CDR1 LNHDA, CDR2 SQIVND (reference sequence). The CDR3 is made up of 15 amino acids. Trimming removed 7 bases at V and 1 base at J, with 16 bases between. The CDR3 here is CASKAVRGPQETQYF. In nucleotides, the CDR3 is TGTGCCAGTAAAGCAGTCAGGGGCCCCCAAGAGACCCAGTACTTC.

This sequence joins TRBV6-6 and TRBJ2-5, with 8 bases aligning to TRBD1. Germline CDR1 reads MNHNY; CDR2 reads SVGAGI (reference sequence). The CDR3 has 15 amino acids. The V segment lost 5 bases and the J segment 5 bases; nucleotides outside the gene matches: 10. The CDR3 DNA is TGTGCCAGCAGTCCCCCGCAGGGGGCTTCGGAGACCCAGTACTTC. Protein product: CASSPPQGASETQYF.

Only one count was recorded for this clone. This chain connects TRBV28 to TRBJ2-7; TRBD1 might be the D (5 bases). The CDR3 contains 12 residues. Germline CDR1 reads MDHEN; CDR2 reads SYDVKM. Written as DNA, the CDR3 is TGTGCTAGATCAGGGCAAGCCTACGAGCAGTACTTC. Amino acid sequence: CARSGQAYEQYF.

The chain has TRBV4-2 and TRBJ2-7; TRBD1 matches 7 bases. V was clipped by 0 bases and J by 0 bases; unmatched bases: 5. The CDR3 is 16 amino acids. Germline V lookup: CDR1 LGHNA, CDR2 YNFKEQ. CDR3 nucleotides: TGTGCCAGCAGCCAAGAAGGGGGCAGGAGCTCCTACGAGCAGTACTTC. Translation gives CASSQEGGRSSYEQYF.

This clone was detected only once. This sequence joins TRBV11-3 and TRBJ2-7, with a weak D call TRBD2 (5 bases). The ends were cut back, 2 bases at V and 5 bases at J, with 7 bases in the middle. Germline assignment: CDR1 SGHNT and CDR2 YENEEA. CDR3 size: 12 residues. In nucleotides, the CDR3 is TGTGCCAGCAGCTTAACGGGGAACGAGCAGTACTTC. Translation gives CASSLTGNEQYF.